The next 29 T cell receptor beta chains were all read from a single sample in a study of cytomegalovirus exposure and HLA in healthy donors. 13 Jbeta primers and 60 Vbeta primers were used for the PCR. Assay: immunoSEQ multiplex PCR; the TCRdb copy retains only in-frame clones and omits some. The sample holds around 170,000 clones, about 77% seen once. Sequencing input: PBMCs. These receptor sequences come from a man aged 60 to 69 in good health and CMV-seronegative.

The chain is built from TRBV18 and TRBJ2-2, with 7 positions matching TRBD1. This CDR3 has 16 residues. Germline CDR1 KGHSH, CDR2 LQKENI. V was pared by 10 bases and J by 3 bases, with 14 bases of the junction left unmatched. CDR3 coding DNA: TGTGCCACCGGACAGGCCCCGGTCTTCGACACCGGGGAGCTGTTTTTT. Its translation: CATGQAPVFDTGELFF.

This clone was picked up a small number of times. J is TRBJ2-3 and V is TRBV5-1; possible D gene TRBD1, 5 bases. V was shortened by 0 bases and J by 4 bases, with 12 bases between the two germline ends. CDR3 length: 15 amino acids. CDR1 and CDR2 (germline): SGHRS, YFSETQ. The CDR3 sequence is CASSLEGRVPDTQYF. The CDR3, as DNA: TGCGCCAGCAGCTTGGAAGGCAGGGTTCCAGATACGCAGTATTTT.

The chain has TRBV6-5 and TRBJ1-3; weak D call: TRBD1 (6 bases). The CDR3 is 15 amino acids. V was clipped by 2 bases and J by 6 bases, with 14 bases between them. The germline V gene has CDR1 MNHEY and CDR2 SVGAGI. The CDR3 loop reads CASSYRTVSANTIYF. CDR3 nucleotide sequence: TGTGCCAGCAGTTACCGGACAGTCTCCGCAAACACCATATATTTT.

In this sample, this clone turned up a few times. J is TRBJ2-7 and V is TRBV7-9; D possibly corresponds to TRBD1 (6 bases). Per germline, CDR1 SEHNR and CDR2 FQNEAQ (reference sequence). The length of the CDR3 is 14 residues. The V end was cut by 5 bases, the J end by 4 bases, with 15 bases between. The chain's CDR3 is CASSGQGSGYEQYF. CDR3 in DNA: TGTGCCAGCAGCGGTCAGGGGTCGGGATACGAGCAGTACTTC.

The V gene is TRBV5-1, the J gene TRBJ2-3; TRBD2 agrees at 14 bases. Germline V lookup: CDR1 SGHRS, CDR2 YFSETQ. This CDR3 has 15 residues. J lost 4 bases, V lost 5 bases, and 3 bases had no gene match. CDR3 protein: CASSGTSGGPDTQYF. CDR3 DNA: TGCGCCAGCAGTGGGACTAGCGGGGGCCCAGATACGCAGTATTTT.

This clone occurred a few times. The chain combines TRBV11-2 with TRBJ1-1; 7 bases map to TRBD1. CDR1 and CDR2 from the germline V gene are SGHAT and FQNNGV. V dropped 4 bases and J dropped 5; count of bases not matched to a gene: 4. CDR3 length: 13 amino acids. For the CDR3, the DNA is TGTGCCAGCAGCTACTCCAGGGGGACTGAAGCTTTCTTT. Amino acid sequence: CASSYSRGTEAFF.

The chain employs TRBV6-5 and TRBJ2-7, with 8 bases matching TRBD1. This CDR3 contains 14 residues. The germline V gene encodes CDR1 MNHEY and CDR2 SVGAGI. V lost 6 bases and J lost 4; bases outside the gene matches: 8. The CDR3 region is CASRRGNRGYEQYF. The CDR3, as DNA: TGTGCCAGCAGACGAGGGAACAGGGGGTACGAGCAGTACTTC.

The chain carries TRBV30 and TRBJ1-1, with a tentative D call TRBD1 (6 bases). The CDR3 extends over 14 amino acids. Germline CDR1 reads GTSNPN; CDR2 reads SVGIG (reference sequence). V gave up 5 bases and J gave up 4 bases, with 17 bases separating them. CDR3 protein: CAWGRTVNPTEAFF. The CDR3 nucleotides read TGTGCCTGGGGAAGGACAGTTAACCCCACTGAAGCTTTCTTT. The entire variable domain, with the rest obtained from reference TRBV30 and TRBJ1-1, is as follows: SQTIHQWPATLVQPVGSPLSLECTVEGTSNPNLYWYRQAAGRGLQLLFYSVGIGQISSEVPQNLSASRPQDRQFILSSKKLLLSDSGFYLCAWGRTVNPTEAFFGQGTRLTVV.

This clone has a single count. This rearrangement joins TRBV19 to TRBJ2-2; 12 bases are a match to TRBD1. The germline gives CDR1 LNHDA, CDR2 SQIVND (reference sequence). Trimming cost V 4 bases and J 6 bases; bases outside gene matches: 9. This CDR3 is 17 amino acids long. CDR3 region: CASSTPRDRGRAGELFF. The CDR3 DNA reads as TGTGCCAGTAGTACCCCCCGGGACAGGGGGCGCGCCGGGGAGCTGTTTTTT.

The chain joins TRBV7-6 to TRBJ2-2; 8 positions match TRBD1. Germline CDR1 is SGHVS and CDR2 is FNYEAQ. The CDR3 sequence is 16 residues long. Trimming took 5 bases from V and 1 from J; bases not matched to a gene: 6. CDR3: CASSPQGVKNTGELFF. In nucleotides, the CDR3 is TGTGCCAGCAGCCCACAGGGGGTAAAGAACACCGGGGAGCTGTTTTTT.

The chain has TRBV19 and TRBJ1-2; no firm D call. CDR3 length equals 15 residues. V dropped 5 bases and J dropped 5 bases, with 18 bases sitting between them. From germline, CDR1 is LNHDA and CDR2 SQIVND (reference sequence). In DNA, the CDR3 is TGTGCCAGTAGTCCCATGGCAGGCGAACTTTATGGCTACACCTTC. Translated, it gives CASSPMAGELYGYTF.

The chain carries TRBV5-6 and TRBJ2-7; TRBD2 matches 12 bases. The CDR3 is 16 amino acids. Germline V gives CDR1 SGHDT, CDR2 YYEEEE. V was pared by 0 bases and J by 4 bases, with 5 bases of the junction left unmatched. CDR3 coding DNA: TGTGCCAGCAGCTTGGAGAGAACTAGCGGGAGGTACGAGCAGTACTTC. Translation gives CASSLERTSGRYEQYF.

In this sample, this clone turned up a few times. The genes are TRBV29-1 and TRBJ2-7; 11 bases line up with TRBD1. Trimming at V came to 4 bases and at J to 4 bases, leaving 6 bases not matched to a gene. Germline V gives CDR1 SQVTM, CDR2 ANQGSEA. This CDR3 contains 14 residues. The CDR3 nucleotides read TGCAGCGTTGGAGGGGACAGGGGGGGATACGAGCAGTACTTC. This translates into CSVGGDRGGYEQYF.

V usage is TRBV15 and J usage is TRBJ1-6, with a possible D match to TRBD1 (6 bases). This CDR3 has 17 amino acids. Germline CDR1 reads LNHNV; CDR2 reads YYDKDF (reference sequence). Deletions cut 5 bases from V and 0 bases from J, with 14 bases between. This chain's CDR3 is CATSEAVGGSYNSPLHF. CDR3 DNA: TGTGCCACCAGCGAGGCGGTAGGGGGCTCCTATAATTCACCCCTCCACTTT.

The V call is TRBV7-6, the J call TRBJ2-1, with D perhaps matching TRBD2 (5 bases). This CDR3 is 16 amino acids long. The germline V and J ends were trimmed by 5 bases and 0 bases, with 14 bases remaining between them. Germline CDR1 and CDR2: SGHVS and FNYEAQ. The CDR3 loop reads CASSIRPRGSYNEQFF. The CDR3 DNA sequence: TGTGCCAGCAGCATCCGCCCCCGGGGCTCCTACAATGAGCAGTTCTTC.

The chain joins TRBV25-1 to TRBJ2-3; 11 bases map to TRBD1. Germline V gene data show CDR1 as MGHDK and CDR2 as SYGVNS. The CDR3 sequence is 16 residues long. V shed 5 bases, J shed 2 bases, and the junction held 6 bases outside the gene matches. In DNA, the CDR3 is TGTGCCAGCAGTATGGGGACAGGGGGTTTCACAGATACGCAGTATTTT. Translated, it gives CASSMGTGGFTDTQYF.

V gene TRBV6-1 combines with J gene TRBJ1-5; 7 positions match TRBD1. Per germline, CDR1 MNHNS and CDR2 SASEGT. Trimming removed 4 bases from V and 1 base from J; junction bases left unmatched: 1. This CDR3 is built from 14 residues. The CDR3: CASSAQGSNQPQHF. The CDR3 DNA is TGTGCCAGCAGTGCACAGGGGAGCAATCAGCCCCAGCATTTT.

The V call is TRBV27, the J call TRBJ2-1; 12 nucleotides align to TRBD1. Germline V gene data show CDR1 as MNHEY and CDR2 as SMNVEV (reference sequence). The ends lost 6 bases at V and 4 bases at J; junction bases unmatched: 1. The CDR3 totals 14 residues. As DNA, the CDR3 is TGTGCCAGCAGGGGACAGGGGGCTTACAATGAGCAGTTCTTC. Its protein product is CASRGQGAYNEQFF.

The rearrangement uses TRBV6-5 and TRBJ1-1; a weak D match, TRBD1 (6 bases). This CDR3 contains 14 residues. V was trimmed by 5 bases and J by 2 bases, leaving 12 bases between them. Germline CDR1 and CDR2: MNHEY and SVGAGI. The CDR3 sequence is CASSQGQTNTEAFF. The DNA of the CDR3 is TGTGCCAGCAGTCAAGGACAGACCAACACTGAAGCTTTCTTT.

The genes are TRBV6-4 and TRBJ2-3; possibly TRBD1 for D (7 bases). The CDR3 contains 11 residues. Per the germline V gene, CDR1 is MRHNA and CDR2 is SNTAGT. The CDR3 DNA reads as TGTCAGGGGGGCCCCACAGATACGCAGTATTTT. Residues: CQGGPTDTQYF.

J is TRBJ2-6 and V is TRBV11-2, with TRBD2 matching over 9 bases. CDR1 is SGHAT, CDR2 FQNNGV, per germline. This CDR3 has 16 residues. The junction had 6 bases not matched to a gene; V was cut back by 6 bases and J by 3 bases. The CDR3 protein is CASRLSGRVGANVLTF. For the CDR3, the DNA is TGTGCCAGCAGACTTAGCGGGAGAGTTGGGGCCAACGTCCTGACTTTC.

The chain carries TRBV12-5 and TRBJ2-5; D ambiguous. This CDR3 spans 13 amino acids. CDR1 LGHNT and CDR2 FRNRAP come from the germline V gene. V gave up 8 bases and J gave up 7 bases, with 17 bases separating them. The CDR3 DNA reads as TGTGCTAGTTGTCGATCCCCGCCAGGGACCCAGTACTTC. It specifies CASCRSPPGTQYF.

The chain joins TRBV5-1 to TRBJ2-5, with 10 bases aligning to TRBD2. V lost 2 bases, J lost 3 bases, and 4 bases stayed unmatched. The CDR3 totals 15 residues. In germline, CDR1 is SGHRS, CDR2 YFSETQ. The chain's CDR3 is CASSFGLAVKETQYF. The CDR3 region has the DNA TGCGCCAGCAGCTTCGGACTAGCGGTGAAAGAGACCCAGTACTTC.

The genes are TRBV18 and TRBJ2-7, with TRBD2 identical over 10 bases. V trimming: 6 bases; J trimming: 6 bases; junction bases outside the gene matches: 8. The CDR3 runs 14 residues. Germline V gives CDR1 KGHSH, CDR2 LQKENI. CDR3 bases: TGTGCCAGCTCTCCAAGCGGGGGGGCGTTCGAGCAGTACTTC. As protein: CASSPSGGAFEQYF.

The chain couples TRBV11-2 to TRBJ2-3, with a weak D call TRBD2 (5 bases). There are 15 residues in the CDR3. Trimming took off 1 base at V and 0 bases at J, with 8 bases between the two ends. Germline V gene data show CDR1 as SGHAT and CDR2 as FQNNGV. CDR3 sequence (DNA): TGTGCCAGCAGCTTAGTGACTACTAGCACAGATACGCAGTATTTT. Its translation: CASSLVTTSTDTQYF.

This rearrangement joins TRBV25-1 to TRBJ1-2, with D possibly TRBD1 on 6 matching bases. The CDR3 sequence is 13 residues long. The germline V and J ends were trimmed by 6 bases and 4 bases, with 12 bases remaining between them. CDR1 MGHDK and CDR2 SYGVNS come from the germline V gene. As DNA, the CDR3 is TGTGCCAGCAGAAACACAGGGCTCTATGGCTACACCTTC. This codes for CASRNTGLYGYTF.

V is TRBV6-5 and J is TRBJ2-3; a weak D match, TRBD2 (6 bases). In germline, CDR1 is MNHEY, CDR2 SVGAGI. This CDR3 comprises 13 residues. The ends were cut back, 6 bases at V and 11 bases at J, with 18 bases in the middle. The CDR3 loop reads CASSRARRERQYF. The CDR3 DNA reads TGTGCCAGCAGCCGCGCCCGACGGGAGAGGCAGTATTTT.

The chain links TRBV5-1 to TRBJ2-7; perhaps TRBD1 as D (5 bases). Per germline, CDR1 SGHRS and CDR2 YFSETQ. CDR3 size: 15 residues. V lost 1 base and J lost 2, with 13 bases in between. In nucleotides, the CDR3 is TGCGCCAGCAGCTTGCAAGGCAGGGATACCTACGAGCAGTACTTC. It encodes CASSLQGRDTYEQYF.

The CDR3 nucleotides are TGTGCCAGCAGCTTAGAGTCCAGCGGGAGGGTCAATGAGCAGTTCTTC. Translation gives CASSLESSGRVNEQFF. The chain is built from TRBV13 and TRBJ2-1; 10 bases agree with TRBD2. In germline, CDR1 is PRHDT, CDR2 FYEKMQ (reference sequence). V lost 1 base and J lost 6; bases outside the gene matches: 6. This CDR3 has 16 residues.